This T cell receptor beta chain was documented in a study of cytotoxic CD8 clonotypes in ibrutinib-treated CLL. About the research overall: Responses comprised about 24 partial and 2 complete; at median about 71 months, 14 remained remitted and some twelve progressed. Each sample contained, on average, just over 250,000 productive templates and roughly 100,000 productive rearrangements. The study, taken as a whole, reports: Sampling times (in sustained-remission versus progressing patients) were not the same. Rising at ibrutinib response, clonality subsequently fell back toward baseline at progression.

Produced via immunoSEQ multiplex PCR; TCRdb's table is partial and in-frame only. The sample holds fewer than 200,000 clones, roughly four fifths seen once. With regard to this clone: What it binds is unknown.

The CDR3 is 16 amino acids. The germline V and J ends were trimmed by 5 bases and 0 bases, with 14 bases remaining between them. CDR1 is SGHAT, CDR2 FQNNGV, per germline. This clonotype was sampled from a human donor with chronic lymphocytic leukemia. The chain couples TRBV11-2 to TRBJ1-3, with D hard to call. The specimen comprised PBMCs, sampled after 24 months of ibrutinib treatment. The CDR3 nucleotides are TGTGCCAGCAGCAAACTGGCGGGTACCTCTGGAAACACCATATATTTT. This translates into CASSKLAGTSGNTIYF.